This TCR beta chain was recorded in a study of T cell responses to AZD1222 COVID-19 vaccine. Study background: Second-dose intervals near 4 or 12 weeks were combined.

Findings of the study overall: No day 14 peak samples; only post-peak repertoires were characterized. Per reports, nearly half of all spike-specific TCRs target regions that are unmutated in variants. Most donors were white British, females outnumbered males, and clonal diversity was possibly underestimated.

Sequencing was performed with immunoSEQ multiplex PCR; in TCRdb, only in-frame clones are kept and a portion is missing. The data show some 130,000 clones, 90% seen once. Remarks on this clone: The antigen is not known.

V was clipped by 5 bases and J by 3 bases; unmatched bases: 10. Germline V gene data show CDR1 as SEHNR and CDR2 as FQNEAQ (reference sequence). The CDR3 has 15 amino acids. The TCR originated in an adult in good health. Sequencing was performed on peripheral blood, taken on day 0 of AZD1222 vaccination. The chain links TRBV7-9 to TRBJ2-7; 7 bases align to TRBD1. The CDR3 region is CASSQMGRGFYEQYF. The CDR3 DNA follows: TGTGCCAGCAGCCAGATGGGCAGGGGGTTCTACGAGCAGTACTTC.